One sample yielded the 32 T cell receptor beta chains listed below, sequenced in a study of immune cell composition in non-small cell lung cancer. Produced via immunoSEQ multiplex PCR; TCRdb's table is partial and in-frame only. The data show more than 14,000 clones, 69% seen once. The source material was lung tumor tissue. The receptor source for this set is a human donor with non-small cell lung cancer.

This clone was recorded once. J is TRBJ1-4 and V is TRBV5-1, with TRBD1 matching over 10 bases. Germline V lookup: CDR1 SGHRS, CDR2 YFSETQ. V was clipped by 5 bases and J by 5 bases; unmatched bases: 12. There are 17 residues in the CDR3. The CDR3 DNA reads TGCGCCAGCAGTCCTGATCCCCCGGGACAGGGGAATGAAAAACTGTTTTTT. Residues: CASSPDPPGQGNEKLFF.

V usage is TRBV2 and J usage is TRBJ2-1; TRBD2 agrees at 8 bases. This CDR3 is built from 14 residues. Germline V gene sequence: CDR1 SNHLY, CDR2 FYNNEI. The J segment lost 5 bases and the V segment lost 7 bases, leaving 7 bases of the junction unmatched. The CDR3 here is CASKATGGHNEQFF. The CDR3 bases are TGTGCCAGCAAAGCGACGGGGGGGCACAATGAGCAGTTCTTC. The whole variable domain, filled in from reference TRBV2 and TRBJ2-1, reads EPEVTQTPSHQVTQMGQEVILRCVPISNHLYFYWYRQILGQKVEFLVSFYNNEISEKSEIFDDQFSVERPDGSNFTLKIRSTKLEDSAMYFCASKATGGHNEQFFGPGTRLTVL.

The chain joins TRBV7-8 to TRBJ1-2; TRBD1 is a possible D gene (6 bases). The CDR3 covers 14 residues. Trimming shortened V by 5 bases and J by 8 bases, and 18 bases separated the two germline ends. From germline, CDR1 is SGHVS and CDR2 FQNEAQ. The CDR3 loop is CASSRSRTAEGYTF. The CDR3 DNA reads as TGTGCCAGCAGCAGATCGAGGACAGCGGAGGGCTACACCTTC.

This chain uses TRBV11-2 with TRBJ2-7, with D possibly TRBD2 on 5 matching bases. The germline gives CDR1 SGHAT, CDR2 FQNNGV. This CDR3 contains 15 residues. Trimming removed 1 base at V and 7 bases at J, with 17 bases between. CDR3 protein: CASSLGAAPLAEQYF. The CDR3 DNA is TGTGCCAGCAGCTTAGGAGCGGCCCCTCTTGCGGAGCAGTACTTC. Together with reference TRBV11-2 and TRBJ2-7, the CDR3 gives the full variable domain: EAGVAQSPRYKIIEKRQSVAFWCNPISGHATLYWYQQILGQGPKLLIQFQNNGVVDDSQLPKDRFSAERLKGVDSTLKIQPAKLEDSAVYLCASSLGAAPLAEQYFGPGTRLTVT.

In its sample, this clone was seen a few times. The chain uses TRBV5-6 and TRBJ1-5; D is unresolved. The CDR3 covers 12 residues. CDR1 is SGHDT and CDR2 is YYEEEE in the germline V gene. The germline V and J ends were trimmed by 0 bases and 7 bases, with 5 bases remaining between them. For the CDR3, the DNA is TGTGCCAGCAGCTTGGAGGAGCAGCCCCAGCATTTT. As protein: CASSLEEQPQHF.

The chain recombines TRBV7-8 with TRBJ1-1; D call uncertain. V was clipped by 5 bases and J by 1 base, with 17 bases between them. The germline CDR1 and CDR2 sequences are SGHVS and FQNEAQ. This CDR3 region has 16 residues. The CDR3 nucleotides read TGTGCCAGCAGCCCGCAGACCCGGCGAGGGAACACTGAAGCTTTCTTT. Protein: CASSPQTRRGNTEAFF.

In this sample, this clone turned up a few times. The chain is built from TRBV30 and TRBJ1-4; the match to TRBD1 covers 10 bases. The CDR3 loop spans 13 amino acids. The V segment lost 6 bases and the J segment 5 bases; nucleotides outside the gene matches: 3. From germline, CDR1 is GTSNPN and CDR2 SVGIG (reference sequence). The CDR3 nucleotides are TGTGCCTGTATGGGACAGGGGAATGAAAAACTGTTTTTT. Amino acid sequence: CACMGQGNEKLFF.

This chain links TRBV12-5 with TRBJ2-5, with D maybe TRBD1 (5 bases). CDR3 length equals 14 residues. Germline lookup yields CDR1 LGHNT and CDR2 FRNRAP. V was pared by 1 base and J by 0 bases, with 6 bases between. CDR3 coding DNA: TGTGCTAGTGGTTTGGGACAGTACCAAGAGACCCAGTACTTC. Encoded protein: CASGLGQYQETQYF. The full variable domain, rest sourced from reference TRBV12-5 and TRBJ2-5, is DARVTQTPRHKVTEMGQEVTMRCQPILGHNTVFWYRQTMMQGLELLAYFRNRAPLDDSGMPKDRFSAEMPDATLATLKIQPSEPRDSAVYFCASGLGQYQETQYFGPGTRLLVL.

The genes are TRBV4-3 and TRBJ1-6, with D perhaps TRBD1 (6 bases). The CDR3 runs to 17 residues. The ends were cut back, 1 base at V and 11 bases at J, with 21 bases in the middle. Germline V gives CDR1 LGHNA, CDR2 YSLEER. CDR3 in amino acids: CASSQAVGAQTRAPLHF. As DNA, the CDR3 is TGCGCCAGCAGCCAAGCCGTGGGGGCACAAACACGGGCACCCCTCCACTTT.

V gene TRBV6-5 combines with J gene TRBJ2-7, with a possible D match to TRBD2 (6 bases). The V end was cut by 0 bases, the J end by 5 bases, with 8 bases between. This CDR3 has 13 amino acids. Germline V gene data show CDR1 as MNHEY and CDR2 as SVGAGI. The CDR3 protein is CASSYSGGNEQYF. The CDR3 nucleotides read TGTGCCAGCAGTTACTCCGGCGGGAACGAGCAGTACTTC.

CDR3 coding DNA: TGCGCCAGCAGCTTCGGGGGTATCGGAGAGACCCAGTACTTC. It yields the protein CASSFGGIGETQYF. The V and J genes are TRBV5-1 and TRBJ2-5; tentative D call: TRBD2 (6 bases). In germline, CDR1 is SGHRS, CDR2 YFSETQ. The ends were cut back, 2 bases at V and 4 bases at J, with 12 bases in the middle. The length of the CDR3 is 14 residues.

The chain recombines TRBV18 with TRBJ1-2; 7 nucleotides match TRBD1. The CDR3 runs 16 residues. V lost 2 bases and J lost 8; bases outside the gene matches: 14. CDR1 and CDR2 from the germline V gene are KGHSH and LQKENI. The CDR3 reads CASSPRGQSEARGYTF. The CDR3 DNA follows: TGTGCCAGCTCACCAAGGGGGCAAAGTGAGGCGCGGGGCTACACCTTC. The full variable domain, completed using reference TRBV18 and TRBJ1-2, is NAGVMQNPRHLVRRRGQEARLRCSPMKGHSHVYWYRQLPEEGLKFMVYLQKENIIDESGMPKERFSAEFPKEGPSILRIQQVVRGDSAAYFCASSPRGQSEARGYTFGSGTRLTVV.

The chain couples TRBV12-5 to TRBJ2-5; TRBD1 aligns across 9 bases. This CDR3 contains 17 residues. Germline V lookup: CDR1 LGHNT, CDR2 FRNRAP. V lost 5 bases, J lost 6 bases, and 16 bases stayed unmatched. The CDR3 protein is CASGPPGQGVFGKTQYF. In DNA form, the CDR3 reads TGTGCTAGTGGTCCACCGGGACAGGGAGTTTTTGGGAAGACCCAGTACTTC.

The chain combines TRBV9 with TRBJ1-3, with a tentative D call TRBD1 (6 bases). The CDR3 has 14 amino acids. The V gene's germline CDR1 is SGDLS and CDR2 YYNGEE. V lost 4 bases and J 0 bases, leaving 8 bases between the germline ends. In DNA, the CDR3 is TGTGCCAGCAGCAAACAGGGCTCTGGAAACACCATATATTTT. The encoded protein is CASSKQGSGNTIYF.

V is TRBV10-3 and J is TRBJ2-7; 11 nucleotides agree with TRBD1. This CDR3 contains 15 residues. V dropped 5 bases and J dropped 0; count of bases not matched to a gene: 3. The germline V gene has CDR1 ENHRY and CDR2 SYGVKD. The CDR3: CAISPGTGGSYEQYF. CDR3 sequence (DNA): TGTGCCATCAGTCCCGGGACAGGGGGCTCCTACGAGCAGTACTTC.

This rearrangement joins TRBV6-1 to TRBJ1-6, with 8 bases that match TRBD1. The CDR3 length is 14 residues. V was clipped by 8 bases and J by 9 bases; unmatched bases: 9. Germline V gene sequence: CDR1 MNHNS, CDR2 SASEGT. The DNA of the CDR3 is TGTGCCAGCGACTTGGCAGGGGGCTTTTCACCCCTCCACTTT. Protein sequence: CASDLAGGFSPLHF.

The CDR3 is CASSDKGFSYQETQYF. As DNA, the CDR3 is TGTGCCAGCAGTGACAAGGGGTTCTCGTACCAAGAGACCCAGTACTTC. The J gene is TRBJ2-5, the V gene TRBV2, with D possibly matching TRBD1 (5 bases). Germline CDR1 and CDR2: SNHLY and FYNNEI. V was shortened by 3 bases and J by 0 bases, with 14 bases between the two germline ends. There are 16 residues in the CDR3.

The chain joins TRBV5-1 to TRBJ1-4; D remains ambiguous. Looked up from germline, CDR1 is SGHRS and CDR2 is YFSETQ. Trimming removed 6 bases from V and 0 bases from J, with 12 bases in between. This CDR3 has 15 residues. The CDR3 here is CASTVGLATNEKLFF. The CDR3 DNA follows: TGCGCCAGCACTGTGGGCCTCGCAACTAATGAAAAACTGTTTTTT.

The chain carries TRBV19 and TRBJ2-5; 10 positions match TRBD2. The CDR3 is 16 amino acids. CDR1 and CDR2 from the germline V gene are LNHDA and SQIVND (reference sequence). The V and J ends lost 3 bases and 5 bases, in that order; junction bases with no gene match: 9. CDR3 sequence (DNA): TGTGCCAGTAGTATCCACAGCGGGGGGGTCCGGGAGACCCAGTACTTC. Translating it yields CASSIHSGGVRETQYF.

As DNA, the CDR3 is TGTGCCAGCAGCTTGTACACCGGGGGGGCAGATACGCAGTATTTT. Its translation: CASSLYTGGADTQYF. The chain couples TRBV5-6 to TRBJ2-3, with 8 nucleotides matching TRBD2. The CDR3 has 15 residues. Germline V gene lookup returns CDR1 SGHDT and CDR2 YYEEEE. V gave up 1 base and J gave up 4 bases; unmatched junction bases: 5.

The CDR3 reads CASSYGGGLNEKLFF. In nucleotides, the CDR3 is TGTGCCAGCAGTTACGGTGGGGGCTTAAATGAAAAACTGTTTTTT. This chain connects TRBV6-6 to TRBJ1-4; a weak D match, TRBD1 (6 bases). The germline gives CDR1 MNHNY, CDR2 SVGAGI (reference sequence). Deletions cut 2 bases from V and 5 bases from J, with 12 bases between. The CDR3 loop spans 15 amino acids.

The rearrangement uses TRBV6-5 and TRBJ1-5, with D unclear. Germline values: CDR1 MNHEY, CDR2 SVGAGI. V was clipped by 4 bases and J by 4 bases, with 11 bases between them. CDR3 length equals 14 residues. DNA for the CDR3: TGTGCCAGCAGTTCGGTCCCACCGAATCAGCCCCAGCATTTT. It translates to CASSSVPPNQPQHF.

The rearrangement links TRBV7-9 to TRBJ2-3, with TRBD2 matching 11 bases. This CDR3 is built from 18 residues. CDR1 SEHNR and CDR2 FQNEAQ come from the germline V gene (reference sequence). V lost 0 bases to trimming and J lost 2 bases; unmatched junction nucleotides: 7. CDR3 sequence reads: CASSLAQNSGGDTDTQYF. The DNA of the CDR3 is TGTGCCAGCAGCTTAGCGCAGAATAGCGGGGGGGACACAGATACGCAGTATTTT.

This clone was counted only a few times. The V call is TRBV25-1, the J call TRBJ1-2; TRBD1 agrees at 7 bases. V shed 6 bases, J shed 6 bases, and the junction held 7 bases outside the gene matches. Germline loops: CDR1 MGHDK, CDR2 SYGVNS. This CDR3 region has 13 residues. In DNA form, the CDR3 reads TGTGCCAGCAGAAGGGGGCGCGAGAATGGCTACACCTTC. It yields the protein CASRRGRENGYTF.

The chain links TRBV27 to TRBJ1-1; maybe TRBD1 (6 bases). V lost 5 bases and J 1 base, leaving 14 bases between the germline ends. The CDR3 totals 15 residues. CDR1 is MNHEY and CDR2 is SMNVEV in the germline V gene (reference sequence). For the CDR3, the DNA is TGTGCCAGCAGTACAAACAGGGAGGGGAACACTGAAGCTTTCTTT. Protein product: CASSTNREGNTEAFF.

This clone has just a few counts. This rearrangement joins TRBV19 to TRBJ1-2; 7 nucleotides match TRBD1. J lost 5 bases, V lost 4 bases, and 10 bases had no gene match. Per germline, CDR1 LNHDA and CDR2 SQIVND (reference sequence). This CDR3 comprises 15 residues. In DNA, the CDR3 is TGTGCCAGTAGTAGACCCCGGGACAGCCTTTATGGCTACACCTTC. Its translation: CASSRPRDSLYGYTF.

This chain uses TRBV10-3 with TRBJ2-7, with D perhaps matching TRBD2 (6 bases). Germline assignment: CDR1 ENHRY and CDR2 SYGVKD. The CDR3 sequence is 13 residues long. V shed 5 bases and J shed 2 bases, with 10 bases lying between them. DNA of the CDR3: TGTGCCATCAGTAGTAGCGGACCCTACGAGCAGTACTTC. Its protein product is CAISSSGPYEQYF.

The chain uses TRBV25-1 and TRBJ2-5; 8 positions agree with TRBD1. The CDR3 is 16 amino acids. Germline-derived CDR1 and CDR2 are MGHDK and SYGVNS. Trimming at V came to 1 base and at J to 4 bases, leaving 8 bases not matched to a gene. CDR3 sequence reads: CASSESGRTGPETQYF. In DNA, the CDR3 is TGTGCCAGCAGTGAATCGGGTAGGACAGGGCCAGAGACCCAGTACTTC.

This rearrangement joins TRBV18 to TRBJ2-3; D gene ambiguous. Between the trimmed V and J ends, which lost 3 bases and 1 base, there was a span of 2 bases. Germline loops: CDR1 KGHSH, CDR2 LQKENI. The CDR3 covers 12 residues. CDR3: CASSPGTDTQYF. DNA of the CDR3: TGTGCCAGCTCACCCGGCACAGATACGCAGTATTTT.

This clone was seen once. CDR3 DNA: TGTGCCAGCAGCCCGACAGGGGCGAGCACTGAAGCTTTCTTT. This codes for CASSPTGASTEAFF. The chain links TRBV11-1 to TRBJ1-1, with 8 positions matching TRBD1. The CDR3 spans 14 residues. J lost 4 bases, V lost 5 bases, and 6 bases had no gene match. From germline, CDR1 is SGHAT and CDR2 FQDESV (reference sequence).

The J gene is TRBJ2-4, the V gene TRBV7-9, with TRBD2 matching 9 bases. From germline, CDR1 is SEHNR and CDR2 FQNEAQ (reference sequence). J gave up 5 bases and V 2 bases, and 16 bases lay outside the gene matches. CDR3 length: 19 residues. CDR3 nucleotide sequence: TGTGCCAGCAGCTTATATCGCGCTAGCTGGCGGGGGGGTGAAAACATTCAGTACTTC. This translates into CASSLYRASWRGGENIQYF.

This clone was seen a handful of times. This chain uses TRBV9 with TRBJ2-1, with 12 bases aligning to TRBD2. Unmatched junction bases numbered 15, after V lost 4 bases and J lost 7 bases. From germline, CDR1 is SGDLS and CDR2 YYNGEE. This CDR3 comprises 18 residues. CDR3 DNA sequence: TGTGCCAGCAGCCCTTCAGATCCTAGCGGGGGGGCCGGAAATGAGCAGTTCTTC. Translated: CASSPSDPSGGAGNEQFF.